This T cell receptor beta chain was sequenced in a study of T cells after posttransplantation cyclophosphamide. TCRdb keeps only in-frame clones here, not all; method: immunoSEQ multiplex PCR. The profile shows 10,000 or so clones, approximately 86% of them singletons. General study findings and limits: After PTCy, TRB diversity resembled that of CNI/methotrexate controls.

Cyclophosphamide on days +3 and +4 followed busulfan-fludarabine conditioning and a marrow graft. Points on this clone: Its antigen is currently unknown.

Trimming pared 6 bases from V and 5 bases from J, leaving 13 bases between. The length of the CDR3 is 13 residues. Germline assignment: CDR1 MNHEY and CDR2 SVGAGI. The sequence was obtained from a female patient between 50 and 59 years old who received an allogeneic stem cell transplant from a related donor, was CMV-positive, and had no GVHD. Among the T cells, some may be from the graft donor. The chain employs TRBV6-5 and TRBJ2-5; D perhaps matches TRBD2 (5 bases). The specimen was PBMCs, collected roughly 1,800 days after allogeneic stem cell transplant with posttransplant cyclophosphamide. This chain's CDR3 is CASSPWRSETQYF. The CDR3, as DNA: TGTGCCAGCAGCCCGTGGAGGTCGGAGACCCAGTACTTC.